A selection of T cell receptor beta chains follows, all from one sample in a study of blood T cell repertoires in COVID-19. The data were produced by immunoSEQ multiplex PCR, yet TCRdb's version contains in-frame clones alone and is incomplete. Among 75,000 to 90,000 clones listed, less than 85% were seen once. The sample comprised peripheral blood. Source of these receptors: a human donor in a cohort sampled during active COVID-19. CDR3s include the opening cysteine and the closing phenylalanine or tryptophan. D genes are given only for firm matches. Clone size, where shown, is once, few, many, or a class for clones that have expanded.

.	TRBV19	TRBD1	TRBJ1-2	CASSNTGDYGYTF	TGTGCCAGTAGTAATACAGGGGACTATGGCTACACCTTC
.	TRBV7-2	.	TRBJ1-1	CASSFTGSGNTEAFF	TGTGCCAGCAGCTTTACAGGGTCGGGGAACACTGAAGCTTTCTTT
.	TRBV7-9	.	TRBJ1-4	CASSLYGGQENEKLFF	TGTGCCAGCAGCTTATATGGAGGGCAGGAAAATGAAAAACTGTTTTTT
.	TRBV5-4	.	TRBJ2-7	CASSLSKNYEQYF	TGTGCCAGCAGCTTATCAAAAAACTACGAGCAGTACTTC
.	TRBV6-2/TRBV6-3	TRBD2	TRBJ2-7	CASSGTSGRKTYEQYF	TGTGCCAGCAGCGGGACTAGCGGGAGGAAAACCTACGAGCAGTACTTC
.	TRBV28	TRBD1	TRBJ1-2	CASSSPGQGDGYTF	TGTGCCAGCAGTTCCCCGGGACAGGGCGATGGCTACACCTTC
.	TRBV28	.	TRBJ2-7	CASSPGLSSVSYEQYF	TGTGCCAGCAGTCCGGGACTTTCTTCGGTGTCCTACGAGCAGTACTTC
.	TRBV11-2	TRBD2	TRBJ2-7	CASSFLADSYEQYF	TGTGCCAGCAGCTTTCTAGCGGACTCCTACGAGCAGTACTTC
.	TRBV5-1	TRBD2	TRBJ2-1	CASSPGLAGGLSSYNEQFF	TGCGCCAGCAGCCCAGGACTAGCGGGGGGGCTTAGCTCCTACAATGAGCAGTTCTTC
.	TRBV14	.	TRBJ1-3	CASSRDDYSGNTIYF	TGTGCCAGCAGCCGGGATGACTACTCTGGAAACACCATATATTTT
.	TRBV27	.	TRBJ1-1	CASGTPEVAEAFF	TGTGCCAGCGGGACACCGGAGGTCGCTGAAGCTTTCTTT
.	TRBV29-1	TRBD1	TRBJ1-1	CSVARGQGDF	TGCAGCGTTGCTCGGGGACAGGGGGATTTT
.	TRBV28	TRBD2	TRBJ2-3	CASSPAGGTGTDTQYF	TGTGCCAGCAGCCCAGCGGGGGGAACCGGCACAGATACGCAGTATTTT
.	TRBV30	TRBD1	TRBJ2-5	CAWSRQGAVETQYF	TGTGCCTGGAGCCGACAGGGGGCGGTGGAGACCCAGTACTTC
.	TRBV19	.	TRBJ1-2	CASSSKSANKRADGYTF	TGTGCCAGTAGTTCCAAATCCGCGAATAAGCGGGCCGATGGCTACACCTTC
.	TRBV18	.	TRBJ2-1	CASSRGSYNEQFF	TGTGCCAGCTCACGAGGCTCCTACAATGAGCAGTTCTTC
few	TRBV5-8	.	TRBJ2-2	CARGGPMDTGELFF	TGTGCCAGGGGGGGACCTATGGACACCGGGGAGCTGTTTTTT
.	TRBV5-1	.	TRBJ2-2	CASVNQGTGELFF	TGCGCCAGCGTAAACCAGGGAACCGGGGAGCTGTTTTTT
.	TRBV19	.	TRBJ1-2	CASSLSQYYGYTF	TGTGCCAGTAGTCTGTCCCAGTACTATGGCTACACCTTC
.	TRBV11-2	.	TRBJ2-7	CASSLRAGLLEQYF	TGTGCCAGCAGCCTCAGGGCAGGGCTCCTCGAGCAGTACTTC